This T cell receptor beta chain comes out of a study of T cell responses to AZD1222 COVID-19 vaccine. Sequencing used immunoSEQ multiplex PCR; TCRdb keeps in-frame clones, though not all of them. The table shows around 160,000 clones, with around nine tenths occurring only once. This CDR3 spans 13 amino acids. The V gene lost 5 bases and the J gene lost 6 bases, with 11 bases spanning the gap. In germline, CDR1 is SGHTA, CDR2 FQGTGA. The input for sequencing was peripheral blood, taken on day 0 of AZD1222 vaccination. The chain carries TRBV7-3 and TRBJ1-5; D gene uncertain. The TCR originated in an adult in good health. The CDR3 DNA sequence: TGTGCCAGCAGCGTACAGCCTGGTCAGCCCCAGCATTTT. This codes for CASSVQPGQPQHF.